The text below deals with one TCR beta chain. What it binds is not known. This specimen belongs to a study of Graves' ophthalmopathy and Graves' hyperthyroidism. Study observations and caveats: Ophthalmopathy progression cases were predicted by the model with approximately 66% sensitivity and 72.22% specificity.

Trimming removed 2 bases at V and 1 base at J, with 14 bases between. CDR3 length: 16 amino acids. Germline V gene lookup returns CDR1 MNHEY and CDR2 SMNVEV (reference sequence). From RNA, the CDR3 regions of TCR beta chains were amplified and sequenced. The first round was an RT-PCR with HTBI primers, and the second round was a multiplex PCR. TCRdb reprocessed the multiplex PCR reads with MiXCR, giving one entry per CDR3 protein. This sample carries some 160,000 distinct CDR3 sequences, around 39% of them seen once, and the ten largest clones take 8% to 9.5%. Moderately to severely active ophthalmopathy under 3 months, CAS at least 3, NOSPECS at least 4. Enrollment excluded any patients with other autoimmune diseases, uncontrolled infections, pregnancy or lactation.

Specimen: peripheral blood. The source is a man aged 25 to 40 with Graves' ophthalmopathy. The rearrangement uses TRBV27 and TRBJ2-5; possibly TRBD2 for D (6 bases). The CDR3 region has the DNA TGTGCCAGCAGTTTAGGAGGGTTTTCATCCCAAGAGACCCAGTACTTC. It translates to CASSLGGFSSQETQYF.